The subject of this entry is one T cell receptor (beta chain). Its antigen is unknown. The investigators amplified TCR beta CDR3 regions from RNA transcripts. HTBI primers were employed in a first-round RT-PCR of the TCR CDR3. MiXCR was run by TCRdb on the multiplex PCR reads, yielding one entry per CDR3 protein. The sample carries about 24,000 distinct CDR3 sequences, around 47% recorded once. The entry originates in a study of T cells in Graves' hyperthyroidism and ophthalmopathy. Study-level points and caveats: A 13 V-J signature model discriminated ophthalmopathy versus stable hyperthyroidism.

Looked up from germline, CDR1 is SGHNT and CDR2 is YYREEE (reference sequence). The CDR3 extends over 13 amino acids. V was pared by 3 bases and J by 6 bases, with 6 bases of the junction left unmatched. The chain uses TRBV5-4 and TRBJ2-7; 7 nucleotides match TRBD2. Material for sequencing was blood. This TCR came from a middle-aged woman with Graves' hyperthyroidism that later progressed to Graves' ophthalmopathy. This CDR3 is CASSSGTGGEQYF. For the CDR3, the DNA is TGTGCCAGCAGCTCTGGAACGGGGGGCGAGCAGTACTTC.